Sequencing of this TCR beta chain was carried out in a study of post-analysis software for immune sequencing data. In the study overall: Relapsing-remitting, secondary progressive and progressive-relapsing forms of multiple sclerosis all featured among disease courses.

Built from TCR beta cDNA, the libraries had unique molecular identifiers in them. The source material, 1 to 10 million T cells, gave rise to 450,000 to 550,000 cDNA molecules. TCRdb re-derived calls from the PCR reads in MiXCR, one entry per CDR3 protein. Seen here are about 760,000 distinct CDR3 sequences, about 27% observed once, and the top ten hold more than 0.45%. Findings and caveats of the study: Diversity measured as normalized Chao1 was significantly lower in multiple sclerosis patients than in controls. Samples from one preparation batch, clustered by F measure, grouped strongly together. Five or six TRBV segments, TRBV5-6, TRBV5-1 and TRBV20-1 among them, were found more frequent in patients than controls.

On this clonotype itself: Its antigen remains unidentified.

Germline CDR1 LGHNA, CDR2 YSLEER. V was pared by 0 bases and J by 3 bases, with 4 bases of the junction left unmatched. The CDR3 has 15 amino acids. This clonotype originated in a girl between 5 and 17 years old with multiple sclerosis. Material for sequencing was blood. The rearrangement links TRBV4-3 to TRBJ1-2; TRBD1 matches at 7 bases. The CDR3, as DNA: TGCGCCAGCAGCCAAGATCGGGGACAGCACTATGGCTACACCTTC. It yields the protein CASSQDRGQHYGYTF.